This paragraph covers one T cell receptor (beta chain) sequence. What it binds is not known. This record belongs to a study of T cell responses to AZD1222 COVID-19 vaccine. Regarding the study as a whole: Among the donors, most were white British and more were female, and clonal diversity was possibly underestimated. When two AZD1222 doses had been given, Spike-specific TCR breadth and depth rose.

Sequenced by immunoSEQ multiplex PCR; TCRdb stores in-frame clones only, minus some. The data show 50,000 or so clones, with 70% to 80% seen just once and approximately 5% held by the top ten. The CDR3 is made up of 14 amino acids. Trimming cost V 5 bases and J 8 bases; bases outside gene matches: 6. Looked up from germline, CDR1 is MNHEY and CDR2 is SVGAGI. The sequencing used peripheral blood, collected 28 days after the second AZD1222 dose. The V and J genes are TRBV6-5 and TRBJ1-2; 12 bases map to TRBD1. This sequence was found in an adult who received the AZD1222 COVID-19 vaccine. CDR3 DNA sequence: TGTGCCAGCAGTCCGGGACAGGGGGCGCTGGGCTACACCTTC. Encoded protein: CASSPGQGALGYTF.